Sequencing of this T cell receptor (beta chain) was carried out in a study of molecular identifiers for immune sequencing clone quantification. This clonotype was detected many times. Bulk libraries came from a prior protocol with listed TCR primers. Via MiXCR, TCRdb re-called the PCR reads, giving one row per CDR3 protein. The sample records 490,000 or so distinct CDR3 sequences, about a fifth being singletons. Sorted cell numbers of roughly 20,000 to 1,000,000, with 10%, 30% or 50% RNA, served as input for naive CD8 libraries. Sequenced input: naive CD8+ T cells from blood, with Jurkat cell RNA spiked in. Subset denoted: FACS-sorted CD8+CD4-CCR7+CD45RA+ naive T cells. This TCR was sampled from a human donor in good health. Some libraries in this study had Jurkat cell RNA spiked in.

CDR3 nucleotides: TGCAGTGCTAGATGGGACACTTCCTACGAGCAGTACTTC. Amino acids: CSARWDTSYEQYF. The rearrangement uses TRBV20-1 and TRBJ2-7; D may be TRBD1 (6 bases). Germline loops: CDR1 DFQATT, CDR2 SNEGSKA (reference sequence). This CDR3 has 13 amino acids. V lost 2 bases and J 1 base, leaving 9 bases between the germline ends.